One sample yielded the 25 T cell receptor beta chains listed below, sequenced in a study of blood T cell repertoires in COVID-19. The method was immunoSEQ multiplex PCR; TCRdb's version includes in-frame clones alone and lacks a portion of them. This table holds hundreds of thousands of clones, around 90% found once. Input material: PBMCs or T cells enriched from blood (not recorded which). The receptors come from a woman in her thirties or forties with acute COVID-19.

The chain uses TRBV2 and TRBJ1-4; 9 nucleotides match TRBD1. V shed 3 bases, J shed 7 bases, and the junction held 12 bases outside the gene matches. The germline CDR1 and CDR2 sequences are SNHLY and FYNNEI. CDR3 size: 17 residues. The CDR3, as DNA: TGTGCCAGCAGTGAGCAGGCCCGGACAGGGGCGTTTGAAAAACTGTTTTTT. Translating gives CASSEQARTGAFEKLFF.

The rearrangement joins TRBV7-8 to TRBJ1-6; D possibly corresponds to TRBD1 (6 bases). V was pared by 3 bases and J by 0 bases, with 12 bases between. Per the germline V gene, CDR1 is SGHVS and CDR2 is FQNEAQ. The CDR3 spans 17 residues. The CDR3 is CASSFRTASSYNSPLHF. As DNA, the CDR3 is TGTGCCAGCAGCTTTAGGACAGCGAGCTCCTATAATTCACCCCTCCACTTT.

This chain connects TRBV19 to TRBJ1-5, with TRBD1 matching 10 bases. The germline V gene encodes CDR1 LNHDA and CDR2 SQIVND (reference sequence). V was clipped by 5 bases and J by 0 bases; unmatched bases: 13. This CDR3 is built from 19 residues. DNA of the CDR3: TGTGCCAGTAGTGGACCGGGACAGGGGCTACACTATAGCAATCAGCCCCAGCATTTT. The encoded protein is CASSGPGQGLHYSNQPQHF.

The V and J genes are TRBV6-1 and TRBJ1-6; D is possibly TRBD1 (6 bases). From germline, CDR1 is MNHNS and CDR2 SASEGT. Trimming took off 3 bases at V and 7 bases at J, with 10 bases between the two ends. The CDR3 length is 14 residues. CDR3 residues: CASSDWGRNSPLHF. CDR3 nucleotides: TGTGCCAGCAGTGATTGGGGGCGAAATTCACCCCTCCACTTT.

This clone was counted once. The chain has TRBV12-5 and TRBJ2-3; 9 bases map to TRBD1. The CDR3 sequence is 17 residues long. Germline V gene data show CDR1 as LGHNT and CDR2 as FRNRAP. Trimming removed 0 bases from V and 2 bases from J; junction bases left unmatched: 6. In DNA, the CDR3 is TGTGCTAGTGGTTTGGTGCAGGACAGGGGCTACACAGATACGCAGTATTTT. Residues: CASGLVQDRGYTDTQYF.

The chain has TRBV6-6 and TRBJ1-1, with unresolved D. The germline V gene encodes CDR1 MNHNY and CDR2 SVGAGI (reference sequence). The CDR3 covers 13 residues. V was pared by 2 bases and J by 3 bases, with 7 bases between. For the CDR3, the DNA is TGTGCCAGCAGTTACCTCCTCGACACTGAAGCTTTCTTT. It codes for CASSYLLDTEAFF.

The genes are TRBV12-3 or TRBV12-4 and TRBJ1-1; the D is unclear. This CDR3 is 13 amino acids long. V dropped 6 bases and J dropped 0 bases, with 8 bases sitting between them. Here the CDR3 reads CASSVTLNTEAFF. DNA for the CDR3: TGTGCCAGCAGCGTGACTCTGAACACTGAAGCTTTCTTT.

The gene calls are TRBV3-1 (or the pseudogene TRBV3-2) and TRBJ1-6; the D gene is possibly TRBD1 (6 bases). CDR1 and CDR2 from the germline V gene are LGHDT and YNNKEL (reference sequence). There are 12 residues in the CDR3. The V gene lost 5 bases and the J gene lost 7 bases, with 6 bases spanning the gap. CDR3 DNA sequence: TGTGCCAGCAGCACAGGGAATTCACCCCTCCACTTT. Translated: CASSTGNSPLHF.

This rearrangement joins TRBV6-1 to TRBJ1-6; no clear D. The V end was cut by 0 bases, the J end by 5 bases, with 11 bases between. Per germline, CDR1 MNHNS and CDR2 SASEGT. The CDR3 covers 16 residues. This CDR3 reads CASSEALLSHNSPLHF. CDR3 nucleotides: TGTGCCAGCAGTGAAGCGCTTCTGAGTCATAATTCACCCCTCCACTTT.

This chain connects TRBV19 to TRBJ2-1; TRBD1 matches at 11 bases. Germline loops: CDR1 LNHDA, CDR2 SQIVND (reference sequence). The CDR3 covers 18 residues. With 7 bases clipped from V and 0 bases from J, the junction kept 11 bases outside the gene matches. The CDR3 bases are TGTGCCAGTACTCACCGGGACAGGGGGTCTCGCTCCTACAATGAGCAGTTCTTC. It yields the protein CASTHRDRGSRSYNEQFF.

V is TRBV15 and J is TRBJ1-6; D gene ambiguous. Per germline, CDR1 LNHNV and CDR2 YYDKDF (reference sequence). Trimming pared 5 bases from V and 8 bases from J, leaving 7 bases between. This CDR3 comprises 12 residues. DNA for the CDR3: TGTGCCACCAGCGGGAGGGATTCACCCCTCCACTTT. This encodes CATSGRDSPLHF. Filled out from reference TRBV15 and TRBJ1-6, the complete variable domain reads DAMVIQNPRYQVTQFGKPVTLSCSQTLNHNVMYWYQQKSSQAPKLLFHYYDKDFNNEADTPDNFQSRRPNTSFCFLDIRSPGLGDTAMYLCATSGRDSPLHFGNGTRLTVT.

The rearrangement uses TRBV29-1 and TRBJ2-3; TRBD2 aligns across 13 bases. CDR1 is SQVTM, CDR2 ANQGSEA, per germline. The CDR3 is made up of 15 amino acids. Germline trimming cut 5 bases from V and 4 bases from J; bases unmatched to any gene: 6. CDR3 sequence reads: CSVTGTSGTADTQYF. The CDR3 coding sequence is TGCAGCGTTACGGGGACTAGCGGGACCGCAGATACGCAGTATTTT.

V usage is TRBV5-5 and J usage is TRBJ1-6; D is perhaps TRBD1 (6 bases). This CDR3 is built from 15 residues. Deletions cut 4 bases from V and 5 bases from J, with 13 bases between. Germline V gene sequence: CDR1 SGHKS, CDR2 YYEKEE (reference sequence). The CDR3 DNA follows: TGTGCCAGCAGCCGCGTTGGACAGAATAATTCACCCCTCCACTTT. Amino acids: CASSRVGQNNSPLHF.

The V gene is TRBV7-9, the J gene TRBJ1-1; 8 bases line up with TRBD1. This CDR3 contains 15 residues. V was pared by 4 bases and J by 0 bases, with 4 bases of the junction left unmatched. The germline V gene has CDR1 SEHNR and CDR2 FQNEAQ (reference sequence). Here the CDR3 DNA reads TGTGCCAGCAGCTACAGGGGGAGCATGAACACTGAAGCTTTCTTT. Its translation is CASSYRGSMNTEAFF.

The chain recombines TRBV9 with TRBJ1-2, with 10 bases identical to TRBD1. V shed 3 bases and J 0 bases; nucleotides not matched to a gene: 2. Germline V gene sequence: CDR1 SGDLS, CDR2 YYNGEE. CDR3 length: 15 amino acids. The CDR3 DNA follows: TGTGCCAGCAGCGCGACAGGGGGCCCTAACTATGGCTACACCTTC. Its protein is CASSATGGPNYGYTF.

The chain couples TRBV30 to TRBJ1-2, with TRBD1 as a possible D gene (5 bases). The V end was cut by 0 bases, the J end by 7 bases, with 12 bases between. This CDR3 region has 13 residues. Germline V CDR1 and CDR2: GTSNPN, SVGIG (reference sequence). CDR3 nucleotides: TGTGCCTGGAGTGTCCAAGGGGCAGTTGGCTACACCTTC. Its protein is CAWSVQGAVGYTF.

The rearrangement joins TRBV9 to TRBJ2-5; 13 positions match TRBD2. The trim removed 2 bases at V and 5 bases at J, leaving 9 bases unmatched. In germline, CDR1 is SGDLS, CDR2 YYNGEE. The CDR3 loop spans 17 amino acids. This CDR3 reads CASSVGVGTSGVETQYF. The CDR3 nucleotides are TGTGCCAGCAGCGTCGGAGTAGGGACTAGCGGGGTGGAGACCCAGTACTTC.

The chain employs TRBV11-3 and TRBJ1-1; no clear D. The germline gives CDR1 SGHNT, CDR2 YENEEA. Trimming took 1 base from V and 2 from J, leaving 8 bases between them. The CDR3 consists of 14 residues. The CDR3 loop reads CASSLAGGNTEAFF. The CDR3 nucleotides read TGTGCCAGCAGCTTAGCGGGAGGAAACACTGAAGCTTTCTTT.

This chain links TRBV2 with TRBJ2-1; TRBD1 matches at 9 bases. Germline V gene lookup returns CDR1 SNHLY and CDR2 FYNNEI. Trimming took 1 base from V and 16 from J; bases not matched to a gene: 11. The CDR3 spans 14 residues. The CDR3 protein is CASSEGSGTGRKFF. In DNA, the CDR3 is TGTGCCAGCAGTGAAGGTTCGGGGACAGGGAGAAAATTCTTC.

This CDR3 is CASSKYGDRNSPLHF. The CDR3 DNA is TGTGCCAGCAGCAAATACGGGGATCGAAATTCACCCCTCCACTTT. J is TRBJ1-6 and V is TRBV9; D remains ambiguous. Germline assignment: CDR1 SGDLS and CDR2 YYNGEE. Trimming took 4 bases from V and 7 from J, leaving 15 bases between them. CDR3 size: 15 residues.

The J gene is TRBJ1-4, the V gene TRBV27, with D hard to call. Trimming shortened V by 4 bases and J by 3 bases, and 9 bases separated the two germline ends. In germline, CDR1 is MNHEY, CDR2 SMNVEV (reference sequence). The CDR3 is 14 amino acids. CDR3 loop: CASSWSMANEKLFF. The CDR3 region has the DNA TGTGCCAGCAGTTGGAGTATGGCTAATGAAAAACTGTTTTTT.

The chain employs TRBV30 and TRBJ1-1; D is uncertain. From germline, CDR1 is GTSNPN and CDR2 SVGIG (reference sequence). This CDR3 is built from 13 residues. Deletions cut 0 bases from V and 4 bases from J, with 9 bases between. The DNA of the CDR3 is TGTGCCTGGAGTGTAATAGCCGGCACTGAAGCTTTCTTT. Translation gives CAWSVIAGTEAFF.

V gene TRBV5-4 combines with J gene TRBJ2-7, with 10 positions matching TRBD1. V was pared by 4 bases and J by 4 bases, with 5 bases of the junction left unmatched. CDR1 and CDR2 (germline): SGHNT, YYREEE (reference sequence). The CDR3 covers 14 residues. The CDR3 nucleotides are TGTGCCAGCAGCCCCGGGACAGGGGATTACGAGCAGTACTTC. This sequence encodes CASSPGTGDYEQYF. Complete variable domain (other parts from reference TRBV5-4 and TRBJ2-7): ETGVTQSPTHLIKTRGQQVTLRCSSQSGHNTVSWYQQALGQGPQFIFQYYREEENGRGNFPPRFSGLQFPNYSSELNVNALELDDSALYLCASSPGTGDYEQYFGPGTRLTVT.

V gene TRBV11-2 combines with J gene TRBJ2-1; 11 bases are shared with TRBD1. This CDR3 is built from 18 residues. Per germline, CDR1 SGHAT and CDR2 FQNNGV. The V and J ends lost 1 base and 7 bases, in that order; junction bases with no gene match: 12. CDR3 DNA sequence: TGTGCCAGCAGCTTAGCCCTGGTGGACAGGGGGCTAAATAATGAGCAGTTCTTC. Protein: CASSLALVDRGLNNEQFF.

CDR3: CASSQDLSGGVQETQYF. For the CDR3, the DNA is TGTGCCAGCAGCCAAGATCTCAGCGGGGGGGTCCAAGAGACCCAGTACTTC. The chain is built from TRBV4-2 and TRBJ2-5, with 10 bases aligning to TRBD2. The germline CDR1 and CDR2 sequences are LGHNA and YNFKEQ. The CDR3 length is 17 residues. The V segment lost 0 bases and the J segment 1 base; nucleotides outside the gene matches: 5.